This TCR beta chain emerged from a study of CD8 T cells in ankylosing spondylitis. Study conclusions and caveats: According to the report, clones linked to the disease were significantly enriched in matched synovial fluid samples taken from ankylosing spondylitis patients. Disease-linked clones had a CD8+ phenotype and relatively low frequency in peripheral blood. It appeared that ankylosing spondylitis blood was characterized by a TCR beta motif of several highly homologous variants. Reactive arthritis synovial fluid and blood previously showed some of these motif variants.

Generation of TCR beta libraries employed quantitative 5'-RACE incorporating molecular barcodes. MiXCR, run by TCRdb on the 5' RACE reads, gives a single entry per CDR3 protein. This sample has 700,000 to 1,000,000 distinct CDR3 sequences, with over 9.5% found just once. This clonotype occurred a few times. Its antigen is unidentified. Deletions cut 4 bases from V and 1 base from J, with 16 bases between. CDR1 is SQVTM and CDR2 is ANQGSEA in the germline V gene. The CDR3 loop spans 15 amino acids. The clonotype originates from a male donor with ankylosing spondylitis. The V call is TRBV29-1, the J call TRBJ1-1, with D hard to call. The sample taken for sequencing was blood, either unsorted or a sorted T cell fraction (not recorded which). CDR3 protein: CSVGFPADPNTEAFF. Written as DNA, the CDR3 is TGCAGCGTTGGGTTTCCGGCAGATCCGAACACTGAAGCTTTCTTT. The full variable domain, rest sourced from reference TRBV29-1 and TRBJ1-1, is SAVISQKPSRDICQRGTSLTIQCQVDSQVTMMFWYRQQPGQSLTLIATANQGSEATYESGFVIDKFPISRPNLTFSTLTVSNMSPEDSSIYLCSVGFPADPNTEAFFGQGTRLTVV.